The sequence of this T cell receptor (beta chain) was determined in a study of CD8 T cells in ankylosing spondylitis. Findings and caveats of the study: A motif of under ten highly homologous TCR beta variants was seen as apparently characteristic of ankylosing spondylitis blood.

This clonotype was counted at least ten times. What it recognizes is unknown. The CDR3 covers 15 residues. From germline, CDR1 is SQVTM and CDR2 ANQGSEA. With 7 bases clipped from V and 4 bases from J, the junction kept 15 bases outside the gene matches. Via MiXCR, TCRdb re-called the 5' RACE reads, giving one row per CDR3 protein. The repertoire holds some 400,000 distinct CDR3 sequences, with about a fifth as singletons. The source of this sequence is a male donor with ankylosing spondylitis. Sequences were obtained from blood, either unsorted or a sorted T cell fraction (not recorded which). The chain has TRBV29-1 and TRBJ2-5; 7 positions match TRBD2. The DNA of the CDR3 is TGCAGCGCTTCCAAGGGCAGGGAGGGGAGAGAGACCCAGTACTTC. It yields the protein CSASKGREGRETQYF.